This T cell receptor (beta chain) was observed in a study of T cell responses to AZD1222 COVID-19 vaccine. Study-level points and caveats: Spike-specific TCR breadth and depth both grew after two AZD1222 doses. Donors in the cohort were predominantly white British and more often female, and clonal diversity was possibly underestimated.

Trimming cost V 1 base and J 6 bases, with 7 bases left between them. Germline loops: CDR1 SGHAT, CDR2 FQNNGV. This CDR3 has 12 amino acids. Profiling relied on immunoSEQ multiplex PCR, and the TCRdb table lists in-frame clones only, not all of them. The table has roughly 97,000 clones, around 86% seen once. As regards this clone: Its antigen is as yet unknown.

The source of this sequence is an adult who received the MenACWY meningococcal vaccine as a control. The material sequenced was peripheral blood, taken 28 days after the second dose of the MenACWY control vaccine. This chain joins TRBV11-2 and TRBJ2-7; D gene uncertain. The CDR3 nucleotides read TGTGCCAGCAGCTTAGTCCGGTCCGAGCAGTACTTC. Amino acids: CASSLVRSEQYF. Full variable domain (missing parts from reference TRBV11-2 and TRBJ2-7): EAGVAQSPRYKIIEKRQSVAFWCNPISGHATLYWYQQILGQGPKLLIQFQNNGVVDDSQLPKDRFSAERLKGVDSTLKIQPAKLEDSAVYLCASSLVRSEQYFGPGTRLTVT.